This record looks at one T cell receptor (beta chain) sequence and its context. Which antigen it targets is not known. No qualities accompany the bases; no much larger clone lies one base away. V lost 5 bases and J lost 5 bases; the stretch between them is 7 bases long. There are 12 amino acids in the CDR3, from cysteine to phenylalanine inclusive. Of the read, only the CDR3 DNA is kept; its 36 bases are in frame from base 1. The germline V gene supplies CDR1 SGHTA and CDR2 FQGNSA. Libraries were built with 5' RACE. These reads were obtained on an Illumina HiSeq 2000. A universal primer binding site was added through template switching, and the final cDNA carried a unique molecular identifier so that TCR cDNA molecules could be counted accurately. First-strand cDNA for TCR alpha and beta chains was synthesized from specific primers in the conserved constant-segment region. To control for contamination, every cDNA library carried two barcodes: a SMART-Mk sample barcode plus Illumina barcodes. TruSeq adapter sequences along with Illumina sample barcodes were introduced in two successive PCR steps. The TCR alpha and beta cDNA libraries were sequenced on the Illumina HiSeq platform using custom primers. Concerning the study's data processing: MiGEC was used to process raw reads and extract unique molecular identifiers, and MiXCR was used to find CDR3 positions. Recombination models were inferred per individual with the repgenHMM and IGoR tools using an EM algorithm. Shared clonotypes were analyzed with the tcR package in R, and sharing was normalized by the product of cloneset sizes. To study raw recombination without the effects of thymic and clonal selection, out-of-frame nonproductive sequences were analyzed. TCRdb reanalyzed the raw reads on its own, using fastp at Q25 for trimming and MiXCR for clone calling, and kept in-frame beta chains. Every CDR3 protein is listed once, alongside the most common genes and DNA of its rows. These V and J calls are TCRdb output, not the study's own analysis. The sample profile shows just over 500,000 distinct CDR3 sequences; less than 25% of them were found once. The biggest ten clones account for about 0.91% of the sample.

The data are from a study of identical twins listed by TCRdb under 2016. As for the study more broadly: To test whether fetal clonotypes persist, the study used deep sequencing on TCR alpha and beta repertoires from monozygotic twins, unrelated adults of various ages, and cord blood. To rule out contamination, the twin experiments were replicated at different times with different library preparation protocols.

What the authors observed across the whole study: Because the same donors could not be followed over many years, the conclusions relied on cross-sectional statistical analysis. Out-of-frame TCR alpha sequences shared between twins showed an excess of low generation-probability sequences compared with coincidental sharing between unrelated individuals. Abundant cord blood beta clonotypes carried fewer insertions; young adult naive repertoires showed a weaker similar trend, while memory repertoires showed none. Invariant T cells such as MAIT and iNKT could partly confound zero-insertion analyses, though diverse VJ usage argued against this for most clonotypes. Out-of-frame TCR alpha sharing in monozygotic twins was systematically underestimated by recombination models, whereas sharing between unrelated individuals was in agreement with the recombination models. A weaker excess of twin sharing was found in beta out-of-frame sequences because the signal-to-noise ratio was lowered by fewer shared sequences.

Every donor in the study was a healthy Caucasian. The twin cohort consisted of three pairs of female monozygotic twins, all aged about 18 to 30 years. CD4+ and CD8+ T cell populations were isolated with positive isolation kits from Invitrogen. The same data also went into a second study, on T cells expressing NK-cell markers. As that second paper reports: Three sorted T-cell subsets (CD3+CD56+NKG2C+, CD3+CD56+NKG2C- and CD3+CD56-NKG2C+) from several donors had their TCR beta-chain repertoires profiled. Among the eight sequenced donors, only one was HCMV-seronegative, while the other seven were HCMV-seropositive. In several experiments an anti-gammadeltaTCR antibody was added to restrict sorting to alphabetaTCR-expressing T cells. For roughly six donors, the dominant CD3+CD56+NKG2C+ clonotypes were among the top 10 CD8+ clonotypes and accounted for about 1.0-8% of CD8+ T cells. Those dominant clonotypes were again the most abundant among CD3+CD56-NKG2C+ cells in a handful of donors, at about 25-60.1%. It remained unclear whether the expanded NKG2C-expressing T cell clones were specific for HCMV antigens. The eight sequenced donors were randomly selected healthy volunteers, three men and five women. HCMV-specific IgG was detected in serum with a commercial ELISA kit to determine HCMV serostatus. Reads were demultiplexed and grouped by UMI with MIGEC, and clonotypes were assembled and quantified with MiTCR. Only TCR cDNA sequences supported by at least two reads were kept to exclude erroneous sequences. Downstream repertoire analysis used the tcR package, and clonotypes were matched across fractions by CDR3 nucleotide sequence plus V segment. VDJmatch was used to annotate antigen specificity against VDJdb, with one amino acid substitution in CDR3 allowed.

This clonotype was sampled from a woman aged 18-29 years in good health. The source material was CD4+ T cells sorted from blood. The sequence joins TRBV7-2 to TRBJ1-5; there is no confident call for the D gene. CDR3 loop: CASSEPHQPQHF. The nucleotide sequence reads TGTGCCAGCAGCGAACCACATCAGCCCCAGCATTTT.